The entry below gives a single T cell receptor beta chain sequence along with its context. This sample stems from a study of blood T cell repertoires in COVID-19. Looking at the study overall: Acute-phase and convalescent COVID-19 samples originated in the United States, Italy and Spain. From T cells, B-cell-depleted T cells, or PBMCs came the material, which was cDNA or gDNA.

In the original analysis: Reference gene primer amplification gave estimated nucleated cell counts. Sequenced by immunoSEQ multiplex PCR; TCRdb stores in-frame clones only, minus some. D and trimming come from the DNA, and the V and J calls and clone size come from that table. The table lists about 240,000 clones, approximately 87% of them singletons. Germline assignment: CDR1 SGHTA and CDR2 FQGNSA. The CDR3 runs 14 residues. Trimming took off 1 base at V and 2 bases at J, with 7 bases between the two ends. This TCR was recovered from a man in his fifties or sixties with acute or convalescent COVID-19. This chain links TRBV7-2 with TRBJ2-3; no clear D. Source material: peripheral blood. CDR3 residues: CASSLGLFTDTQYF. In nucleotides, the CDR3 is TGTGCCAGCAGCTTAGGACTTTTCACAGATACGCAGTATTTT. Variable domain in full (rest from reference TRBV7-2 and TRBJ2-3): GAGVSQSPSNKVTEKGKDVELRCDPISGHTALYWYRQSLGQGLEFLIYFQGNSAPDKSGLPSDRFSAERTGGSVSTLTIQRTQQEDSAVYLCASSLGLFTDTQYFGPGTRLTVL.